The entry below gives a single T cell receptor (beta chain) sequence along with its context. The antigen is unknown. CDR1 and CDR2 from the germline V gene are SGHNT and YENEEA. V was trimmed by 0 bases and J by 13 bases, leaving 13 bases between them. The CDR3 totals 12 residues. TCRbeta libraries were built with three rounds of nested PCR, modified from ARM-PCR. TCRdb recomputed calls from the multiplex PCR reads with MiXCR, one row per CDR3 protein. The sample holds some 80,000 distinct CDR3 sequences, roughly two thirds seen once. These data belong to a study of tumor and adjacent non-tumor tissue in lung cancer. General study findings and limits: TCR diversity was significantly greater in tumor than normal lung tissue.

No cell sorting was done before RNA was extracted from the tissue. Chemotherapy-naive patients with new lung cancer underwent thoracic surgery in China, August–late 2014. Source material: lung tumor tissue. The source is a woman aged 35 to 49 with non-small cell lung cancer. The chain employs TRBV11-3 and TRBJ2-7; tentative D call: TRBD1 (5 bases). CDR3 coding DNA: TGTGCCAGCAGCTTAGAAAGGGGCTTGCAATACTTC. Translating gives CASSLERGLQYF.